The sample holds a few counts of the clone carrying this T cell receptor (beta chain). Its antigen remains unidentified. The CDR3 runs 16 residues. V was pared by 6 bases and J by 4 bases, with 11 bases of the junction left unmatched. Per the germline V gene, CDR1 is MDHEN and CDR2 is SYDVKM. This record comes from a study of post-analysis software for immune sequencing data. General study results and limits: Higher frequency in patients than in controls was seen for about five TRBV segments, with TRBV5-6, TRBV5-1 and TRBV20-1 among them.

TCR beta cDNA libraries included unique molecular identifiers. TCRdb re-called the PCR reads with MiXCR, one entry per CDR3 protein. Counted here are a few hundred thousand distinct CDR3 sequences, 35% to 45% occurring once; the ten biggest clones make up around 4.8%. The receptor was derived from a girl between 5 and 17 years old with multiple sclerosis. This chain joins TRBV28 and TRBJ1-3; TRBD1 aligns across 8 bases. Sequencing was carried out using blood. CDR3 residues: CASRPPDRAFGNTIYF. The CDR3 bases are TGTGCCAGCAGGCCCCCGGACAGGGCATTCGGAAACACCATATATTTT. Drawing the rest from reference TRBV28 and TRBJ1-3, the complete variable domain is DVKVTQSSRYLVKRTGEKVFLECVQDMDHENMFWYRQDPGLGLRLIYFSYDVKMKEKGDIPEGYSVSREKKERFSLILESASTNQTSMYLCASRPPDRAFGNTIYFGEGSWLTVV.